This TCR beta chain was retrieved from a study of blood T cell repertoires in COVID-19. Clones were sequenced by immunoSEQ multiplex PCR, and TCRdb holds only the in-frame ones, with some missing. The sample records 350,000 to 500,000 clones, about 88% being singletons. A PCR-confirmed or clinician-diagnosed COVID-19 case had contacted exposed participants within 2 weeks of entry. Trimming removed 6 bases from V and 2 bases from J; junction bases left unmatched: 4. This CDR3 comprises 14 residues. Germline CDR1 and CDR2: MNHEY and SVGAGI. The sequencing input was PBMCs or T cells enriched from blood (not recorded which). This chain links TRBV6-5 with TRBJ2-7; TRBD2 agrees at 10 bases. This clonotype was obtained from a woman aged 18-29 years who had been exposed to COVID-19. The CDR3 here is CASSPTSGTYEQYF. CDR3 DNA sequence: TGTGCCAGCAGCCCCACTAGCGGGACCTACGAGCAGTACTTC.